This passage covers 9 T cell receptor beta chains from one sample sequenced in a study of blood T cell repertoires in COVID-19. The data were produced by immunoSEQ multiplex PCR, yet TCRdb's version contains in-frame clones alone and is incomplete. The sample has 65,000 to 90,000 clones, 75% to 80% seen once. The sequenced sample was peripheral blood. The receptors come from a man aged 70-80 years with COVID-19, enrolled during active disease.

The rearrangement joins TRBV5-4 to TRBJ2-1; D is uncertain. Germline-derived CDR1 and CDR2 are SGHNT and YYREEE (reference sequence). The V gene lost 1 base and the J gene lost 3 bases, with 8 bases spanning the gap. The CDR3 spans 14 residues. The CDR3 DNA is TGTGCCAGCAGCTTGTCGCCTAGCTACAATGAGCAGTTCTTC. Translating it yields CASSLSPSYNEQFF.

There are a few counts of this clone. The chain recombines TRBV15 with TRBJ2-5; a weak D match, TRBD1 (6 bases). Germline V gene sequence: CDR1 LNHNV, CDR2 YYDKDF (reference sequence). Trimming removed 0 bases from V and 5 bases from J, with 13 bases in between. The CDR3 is 15 amino acids. Written as DNA, the CDR3 is TGTGCCACCAGCAGAGATAGAAGGACAGAGGAGACCCAGTACTTC. As protein: CATSRDRRTEETQYF.

This chain links TRBV27 with TRBJ1-6, with 9 bases aligning to TRBD1. V lost 5 bases, J lost 7 bases, and 6 bases stayed unmatched. CDR3 length: 15 amino acids. CDR1 and CDR2 from the germline V gene are MNHEY and SMNVEV (reference sequence). CDR3 residues: CASSRQGGLNSPLHF. For the CDR3, the DNA is TGTGCCAGCAGTAGACAGGGGGGTCTGAATTCACCCCTCCACTTT.

This chain uses TRBV29-1 with TRBJ2-3; 7 bases are shared with TRBD2. Germline CDR1 and CDR2: SQVTM and ANQGSEA. V was pared by 2 bases and J by 4 bases, with 12 bases of the junction left unmatched. This CDR3 has 16 residues. DNA for the CDR3: TGCAGCGTTGAAAAGCCCCCGGGAGGTGCATCAGATACGCAGTATTTT. Protein product: CSVEKPPGGASDTQYF.

The chain carries TRBV6-5 and TRBJ1-2; no clear D. The germline V gene has CDR1 MNHEY and CDR2 SVGAGI. Trimming removed 6 bases from V and 8 bases from J, with 16 bases in between. This CDR3 has 13 amino acids. CDR3 in amino acids: CASRVGGLDGYTF. Written as DNA, the CDR3 is TGTGCCAGCAGAGTTGGAGGGTTGGACGGCTACACCTTC.

In its sample, this clone was seen once. This chain uses TRBV7-8 with TRBJ1-5; unclear D gene. The germline V and J ends were trimmed by 1 base and 1 base, with 8 bases remaining between them. The length of the CDR3 is 15 residues. Germline V gene data show CDR1 as SGHVS and CDR2 as FQNEAQ. CDR3 amino acids: CASSLVYRSNQPQHF. CDR3 nucleotide sequence: TGTGCCAGCAGCTTAGTTTACAGAAGCAATCAGCCCCAGCATTTT.

The chain joins TRBV7-2 to TRBJ1-4; D call uncertain. Per the germline V gene, CDR1 is SGHTA and CDR2 is FQGNSA. The CDR3 totals 12 residues. Trimming took off 1 base at V and 8 bases at J, with 5 bases between the two ends. This CDR3 is CASSLVREKLFF. DNA for the CDR3: TGTGCCAGCAGCTTAGTGCGCGAAAAACTGTTTTTT.

The rearrangement joins TRBV19 to TRBJ1-2; TRBD1 matches at 7 bases. Germline V gene sequence: CDR1 LNHDA, CDR2 SQIVND (reference sequence). There are 13 residues in the CDR3. V lost 3 bases, J lost 4 bases, and 2 bases stayed unmatched. The CDR3 loop is CASSMGQPYGYTF. The CDR3 DNA reads as TGTGCCAGTAGTATGGGACAGCCCTATGGCTACACCTTC. The full variable domain, with the rest looked up from reference TRBV19 and TRBJ1-2, is DGGITQSPKYLFRKEGQNVTLSCEQNLNHDAMYWYRQDPGQGLRLIYYSQIVNDFQKGDIAEGYSVSREKKESFPLTVTSAQKNPTAFYLCASSMGQPYGYTFGSGTRLTVV.

This clone was detected only a few times. The rearrangement uses TRBV19 and TRBJ1-2; tentatively, D is TRBD1 (5 bases). Trimming took off 6 bases at V and 8 bases at J, with 22 bases between the two ends. Germline assignment: CDR1 LNHDA and CDR2 SQIVND (reference sequence). This CDR3 is built from 15 residues. CDR3 nucleotides: TGTGCCAGTAGAGGCACCGGACCGGTTTGGGGCGGCTACACCTTC. Protein product: CASRGTGPVWGGYTF.